The clone carrying this T cell receptor (beta chain) came up a few times. This record belongs to a study of cytomegalovirus exposure and HLA in healthy donors. The germline CDR1 and CDR2 sequences are SEHNR and FQNEAQ (reference sequence). The ends were cut back, 1 base at V and 0 bases at J, with 8 bases in the middle. This CDR3 has 15 amino acids. The PCR contained 60 Vbeta and 13 Jbeta primers. Profiled with immunoSEQ multiplex PCR; TCRdb holds only in-frame clones, not every one. The sample includes roughly 140,000 clones, over 80% of them seen just once. The clonotype comes from a male donor in good health and CMV-seronegative. Sequencing was done on a sample of PBMCs. The chain has TRBV7-9 and TRBJ2-3; D not certain. The CDR3: CASSLVVVSTDTQYF. CDR3 DNA sequence: TGTGCCAGCAGCTTAGTAGTTGTTAGCACAGATACGCAGTATTTT.